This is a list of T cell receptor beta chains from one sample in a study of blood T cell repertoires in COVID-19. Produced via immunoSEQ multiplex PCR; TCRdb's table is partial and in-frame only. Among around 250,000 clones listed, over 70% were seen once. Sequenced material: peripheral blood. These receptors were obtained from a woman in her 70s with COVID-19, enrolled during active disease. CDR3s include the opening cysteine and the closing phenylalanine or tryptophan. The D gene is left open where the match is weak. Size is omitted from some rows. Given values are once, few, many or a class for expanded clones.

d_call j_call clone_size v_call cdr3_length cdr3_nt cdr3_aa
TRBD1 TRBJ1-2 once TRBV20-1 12 TGCAGTGCTAGTACAGGGGGCGATGGCTACACCTTC CSASTGGDGYTF
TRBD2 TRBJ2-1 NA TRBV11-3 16 TGTGCCAGCAGCCCAGGGTTCCTAGCGGGAGACAATGAGCAGTTCTTC CASSPGFLAGDNEQFF
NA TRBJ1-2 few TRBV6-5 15 TGTGCCAGCAGTTATAGAAGGCGCGGGGACTATGGCTACACCTTC CASSYRRRGDYGYTF
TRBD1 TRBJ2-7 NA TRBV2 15 TGTGCCAGCAGTGAAACTAGGGGACAGGGCTACGAGCAGTACTTC CASSETRGQGYEQYF
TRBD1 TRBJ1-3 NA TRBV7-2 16 TGTGCCAGCAGCTCAACCACAGGGGGCTCTGGAAACACCATATATTTT CASSSTTGGSGNTIYF
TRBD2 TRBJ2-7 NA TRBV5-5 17 TGTGCCAGCAGCCCTAATAGTCTAGCGGGAGGGTCCTACGAGCAGTACTTC CASSPNSLAGGSYEQYF
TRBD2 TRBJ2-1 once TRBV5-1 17 TGCGCCAGCAGCTTGGGTGTTGCTAGCGGACTATTCAATGAGCAGTTCTTC CASSLGVASGLFNEQFF
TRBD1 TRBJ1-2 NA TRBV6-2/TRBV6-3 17 TGTGCCAGCAGTACTGCGGGACAGGGCGTAACTAACTATGGCTACACCTTC CASSTAGQGVTNYGYTF
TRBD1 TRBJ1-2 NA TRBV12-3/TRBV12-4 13 TGTGCCAGCAGGGGGACAGGGGGCGATGGCTACACCTTC CASRGTGGDGYTF
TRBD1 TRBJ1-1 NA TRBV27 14 TGTGCCAGCAGTTTGGGGACAGGCCACACTGAAGCTTTCTTT CASSLGTGHTEAFF
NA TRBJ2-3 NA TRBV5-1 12 TGCGCCAGCAGCTCCCCCGGGGTTACGCAGTATTTT CASSSPGVTQYF
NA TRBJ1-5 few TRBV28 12 TGTGCCAGCAGTTCGATCCGGGGGCCCCAGCATTTT CASSSIRGPQHF
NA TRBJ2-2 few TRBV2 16 TGTGCCAGCAGTGAGAGCCCGCCGAGGGTTACCGGGGAGCTGTTTTTT CASSESPPRVTGELFF
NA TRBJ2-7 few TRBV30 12 TGTGCCTGGAGCGCTGAGTCCTACGAGCAGTACTTC CAWSAESYEQYF
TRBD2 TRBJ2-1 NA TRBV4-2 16 TGTGCCAGCAGCCTTCAGATAGCGGGAGGGTTGGATGAGCAGTTCTTC CASSLQIAGGLDEQFF
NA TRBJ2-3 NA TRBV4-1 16 TGCGCCAGCAGCCCGAGACAGCGCTTTGGTTCAGATACGCAGTATTTT CASSPRQRFGSDTQYF
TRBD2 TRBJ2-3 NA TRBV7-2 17 TGTGCCAGCAGCCCCATGGAGGCTAGCGGGACTGGCGATACGCAGTATTTT CASSPMEASGTGDTQYF
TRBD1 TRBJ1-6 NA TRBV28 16 TGTGCCAGCAGTTTGTTACAGGGGACGAATAATTCACCCCTCCACTTT CASSLLQGTNNSPLHF
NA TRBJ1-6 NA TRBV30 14 TGTGCCTGGGGGGGCCGTCTGGCGGAGGCACCCCTCCACTTT CAWGGRLAEAPLHF
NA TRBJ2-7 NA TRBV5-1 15 TGCGCCAGCAGCTTGGGCGGATCAACTCGATACGAGCAGTACTTC CASSLGGSTRYEQYF
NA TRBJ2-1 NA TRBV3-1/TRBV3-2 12 TGTGCCAGCAGCCGTTTGGGCAGTGAGCAGTTCTTC CASSRLGSEQFF
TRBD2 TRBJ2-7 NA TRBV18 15 TGTGCCAGCTCACCCCGGGGGGACTCAGCCTACGAGCAGTACTTC CASSPRGDSAYEQYF
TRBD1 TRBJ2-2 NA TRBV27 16 TGTGCCAGCAGTAGCGTAGACAGGGGTTTAGCCGGGGAGCTGTTTTTT CASSSVDRGLAGELFF
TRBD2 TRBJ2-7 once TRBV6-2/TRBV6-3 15 TGTGCCAGCAGTGCAGCGGGAGGGAGATCCTACGAGCAGTACTTC CASSAAGGRSYEQYF
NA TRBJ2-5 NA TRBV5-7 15 TGTGCCAGCAGCTTGGATTGGGACAACCAAGAGACCCAGTACTTC CASSLDWDNQETQYF
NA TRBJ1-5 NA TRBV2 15 TGTGCCAGCAGTGAACAGACGCGGAGCAATCAGCCCCAGCATTTT CASSEQTRSNQPQHF
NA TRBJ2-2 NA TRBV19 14 TGTGCCAGTAGTAATAGGGACTGGGACGGGGAGCTGTTTTTT CASSNRDWDGELFF
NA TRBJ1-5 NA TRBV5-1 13 TGCGCCAGCAGCTTGGGGCCGGGTCAGCCCCAGCATTTT CASSLGPGQPQHF
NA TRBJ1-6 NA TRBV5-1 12 TGCGCCAGCAGCTTGGATCTTTCACCCCTCCACTTT CASSLDLSPLHF
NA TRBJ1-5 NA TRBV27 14 TGTGCCAGCAGTTTTGGGCGCCTCAATCAGCCCCAGCATTTT CASSFGRLNQPQHF
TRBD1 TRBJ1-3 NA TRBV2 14 TGTGCCAGCGGGGGACAGAGCTCTGGAAACACCATATATTTT CASGGQSSGNTIYF
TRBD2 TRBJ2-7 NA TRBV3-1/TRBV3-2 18 TGTGCCAGCAGCCAAGTCCGGCCTAGCGGGAGGAAATCCTACGAGCAGTACTTC CASSQVRPSGRKSYEQYF
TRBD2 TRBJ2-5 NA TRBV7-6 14 TGTGCCAGCAGCTTGACTAGCGGGAGGGAGACCCAGTACTTC CASSLTSGRETQYF
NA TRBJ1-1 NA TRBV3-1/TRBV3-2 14 TGTGCCAGCAGCCAAACAGGGTCAGGGACTGAAGCTTTCTTT CASSQTGSGTEAFF
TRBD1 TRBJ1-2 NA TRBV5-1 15 TGCGCCAGCAGCAACGGACAGGGGGCTAACTATGGCTACACCTTC CASSNGQGANYGYTF
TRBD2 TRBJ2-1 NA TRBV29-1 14 TGCAGCGTCGCTACTAGCGGGAATTACAATGAGCAGTTCTTC CSVATSGNYNEQFF
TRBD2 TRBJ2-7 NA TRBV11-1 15 TGTGCCAGCAGCCGAACTAGCGGGAGTCACTACGAGCAGTACTTC CASSRTSGSHYEQYF
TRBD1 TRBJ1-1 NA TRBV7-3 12 TGTGCCAGCAGCTTACGACAGGGACTGGCTTTCTTT CASSLRQGLAFF
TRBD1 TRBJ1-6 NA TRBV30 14 TGTGCCTGGCACTCCGGGACAGCGGATTCACCCCTCCACTTT CAWHSGTADSPLHF
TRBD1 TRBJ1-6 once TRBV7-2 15 TGTGCCAGCAGCTCCTCCACAGGGGGTAGTTCACCCCTCCACTTT CASSSSTGGSSPLHF
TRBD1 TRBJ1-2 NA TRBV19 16 TGTGCCAGTAGTATACCGGGACAGGGAATCCGGACTGGCTACACCTTC CASSIPGQGIRTGYTF
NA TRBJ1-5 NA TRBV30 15 TGTGCCTGGAGTTCAGTCAGCCAGGGCAATCAGCCCCAGCATTTT CAWSSVSQGNQPQHF
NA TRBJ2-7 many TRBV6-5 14 TGTGCCAGCGGAAATGGCAGGGTGGGCGACGAGCAGTACTTC CASGNGRVGDEQYF
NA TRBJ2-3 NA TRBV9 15 TGTGCCAGCAGCACGGGGACTCCTTTCACAGATACGCAGTATTTT CASSTGTPFTDTQYF
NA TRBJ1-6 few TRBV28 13 TGTGCCAGCAGTTGGGCAAGTAATTCACCCCTCCACTTT CASSWASNSPLHF
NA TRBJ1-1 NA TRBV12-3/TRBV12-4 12 TGTGCCAGCAGTCTAACTAACACTGAAGCTTTCTTT CASSLTNTEAFF
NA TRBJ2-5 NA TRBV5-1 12 TGCGCCAGCTCAGCGGACCAAGAGACCCAGTACTTC CASSADQETQYF
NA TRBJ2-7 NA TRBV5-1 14 TGCGCCAGCAGCTTCCGGGACATGAGCTACGAGCAGTACTTC CASSFRDMSYEQYF
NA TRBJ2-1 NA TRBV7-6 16 TGTGCCAGCAGCTTATTGCAGACCGGGACCTACAATGAGCAGTTCTTC CASSLLQTGTYNEQFF
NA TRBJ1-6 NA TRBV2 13 TGTGCCAGCCGGAGCTCCTATAATTCACCCCTCCACTTT CASRSSYNSPLHF
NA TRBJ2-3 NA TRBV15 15 TGTGCCACCAGCAGAGGGTTTAGCGGCACAGATACGCAGTATTTT CATSRGFSGTDTQYF
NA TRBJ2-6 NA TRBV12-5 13 TGTGCTAGTGGTACTGGTGGGGCCAACGTCCTGACTTTC CASGTGGANVLTF
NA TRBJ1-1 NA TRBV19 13 TGTGCCAGTAGTATGTTGGTTACGGCTGAAGCTTTCTTT CASSMLVTAEAFF
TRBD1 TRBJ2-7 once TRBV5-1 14 TGCGCCAGCAGCCGGGACAGGGGCTCCTACGAGCAGTACTTC CASSRDRGSYEQYF
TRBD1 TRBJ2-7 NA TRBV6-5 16 TGTGCCAGCAGTTACTCGAGCACAGGGGTTCCCTACGAGCAGTACTTC CASSYSSTGVPYEQYF
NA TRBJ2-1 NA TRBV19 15 TGTGCCACACGCCCGGGGGGCGTCTCCTACAATGAGCAGTTCTTC CATRPGGVSYNEQFF
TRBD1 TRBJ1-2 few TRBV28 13 TGTGCCAGCAATTACCAGGGGGGCTATGGCTACACCTTC CASNYQGGYGYTF
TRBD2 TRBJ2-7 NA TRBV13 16 TGTGCCAGCAGCTTAGGGCTAGCGGGAGTGGGGTACGAGCAGTACTTC CASSLGLAGVGYEQYF
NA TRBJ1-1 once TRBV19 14 TGTGCCAGTAGGCCCGGTTCACTGAACACTGAAGCTTTCTTT CASRPGSLNTEAFF
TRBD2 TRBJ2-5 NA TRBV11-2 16 TGTGCCAGCAGCTTGGCGGGGGTAGGGGTAGGAGAGACCCAGTACTTC CASSLAGVGVGETQYF